This TCR beta chain comes out of a study of T cells in Graves' hyperthyroidism and ophthalmopathy. This clonotype was detected many times. Its antigen is currently unknown. First hyperthyroidism diagnosis is when the blood sample was obtained, before any ophthalmopathy symptoms. Whole-study results and caveats: Most thyroid clonotypes that were expanded above 0.001 also turned up in blood.

From RNA transcripts, TCR beta CDR3 regions were amplified. During a first-round RT-PCR of the TCR CDR3, the HTBI primer set was used. TCRdb passed the multiplex PCR reads through MiXCR, listing each CDR3 protein once. The table has hundreds of thousands of distinct CDR3 sequences, around a sixth seen once. This sequence originates from a woman aged 45-65 years with Graves' hyperthyroidism that later progressed to Graves' ophthalmopathy. Input material: blood.

Written as DNA, the CDR3 is TGTGCCTGGAGCGATCTCCCGGGACATAGGAGTCAGCCCCAGCATTTT. As protein: CAWSDLPGHRSQPQHF. The rearrangement uses TRBV30 and TRBJ1-5, with D possibly TRBD1 on 6 matching bases. CDR1 is GTSNPN, CDR2 SVGIG, per germline (reference sequence). V lost 3 bases and J lost 6, with 21 bases in between. The length of the CDR3 is 16 residues. The full variable domain, in which reference TRBV30 and TRBJ1-5 provide the parts outside the CDR3, is SQTIHQWPATLVQPVGSPLSLECTVEGTSNPNLYWYRQAAGRGLQLLFYSVGIGQISSEVPQNLSASRPQDRQFILSSKKLLLSDSGFYLCAWSDLPGHRSQPQHFGDGTRLSIL.